Given below is one T cell receptor beta chain in context. The antigen remains unidentified. The data stem from a study of cytomegalovirus exposure and HLA in healthy donors. Study observations and caveats: Reportedly, diagnosis of cytomegalovirus status by the classifier showed high specificity and sensitivity. Some TCR beta chains (over 150 of them) were listed as cytomegalovirus-associated.

This CDR3 spans 14 amino acids. Unmatched junction bases numbered 11, after V lost 10 bases and J lost 7 bases. Germline loops: CDR1 MDHEN, CDR2 SYDVKM. The protocol was immunoSEQ multiplex PCR, while the TCRdb copy is restricted to in-frame clones and leaves out a portion. There are approximately 220,000 clones in the sample; around nine tenths occur only once, and around 2.6% lies in the top ten. Specimen: PBMCs. The receptor's source is a man aged 18 to 30 in good health and CMV-seronegative. This sequence joins TRBV28 and TRBJ2-1; 9 positions match TRBD2. CDR3 DNA: TGTGCCAACACACCGCGGGAGGGCCTGAATGAGCAGTTCTTC. Translation: CANTPREGLNEQFF.